Each of the 28 T cell receptor beta chains below was sequenced from the same sample in a study of blood T cells in healthy people across ages. The second PCR ran roughly 6 to 11 cycles with a sample-barcoded 5' primer and J-beta primers. Using its own MiXCR run on the 5' RACE reads, TCRdb lists one record per CDR3 protein. The sample lists around 1,800,000 distinct CDR3 sequences; roughly 43% were seen once. The specimen sequenced was blood. The receptors here all came from a human donor in good health.

The rearrangement links TRBV6-2 or TRBV6-3 to TRBJ1-1; the match to TRBD1 covers 9 bases. Germline V gene lookup returns CDR1 MNHEY and CDR2 SVGEGT. The J segment lost 6 bases and the V segment lost 6 bases, leaving 8 bases of the junction unmatched. The CDR3 contains 14 residues. The CDR3 coding sequence is TGTGCCAGCAGGCGGACAGGGGAAGGGTCTGAAGCTTTCTTT. It specifies CASRRTGEGSEAFF.

In this sample, this clonotype turned up many times. V gene TRBV29-1 combines with J gene TRBJ2-1, with a weak D call TRBD2 (7 bases). The germline gives CDR1 SQVTM, CDR2 ANQGSEA. Between the trimmed V and J ends, which lost 3 bases and 10 bases, there was a span of 19 bases. CDR3 length: 14 residues. CDR3 coding DNA: TGCAGCGTTGAGGGGGGGCCCTTAAGTGCGGAGCAGTTCTTC. Its translation: CSVEGGPLSAEQFF.

Here the CDR3 DNA reads TGTGCCAGCACCCCCAAGCGGCTAGCGGGGGGCTGGTACCAAGAGACCCAGTACTTC. Its protein product is CASTPKRLAGGWYQETQYF. The gene calls are TRBV7-3 and TRBJ2-5; TRBD2 aligns across 11 bases. Trimming at V came to 7 bases and at J to 0 bases, leaving 16 bases not matched to a gene. The CDR3 has 19 amino acids. CDR1 and CDR2 (germline): SGHTA, FQGTGA.

The gene calls are TRBV19 and TRBJ1-5; 7 nucleotides line up with TRBD1. V trimming: 3 bases; J trimming: 10 bases; junction bases outside the gene matches: 9. There are 14 residues in the CDR3. CDR1 is LNHDA, CDR2 SQIVND, per germline (reference sequence). CDR3 in DNA: TGTGCCAGTAGTATTGGGGGACAGTACCCTCCCCAGCATTTT. Its translation: CASSIGGQYPPQHF. The full variable domain, completed using reference TRBV19 and TRBJ1-5, is DGGITQSPKYLFRKEGQNVTLSCEQNLNHDAMYWYRQDPGQGLRLIYYSQIVNDFQKGDIAEGYSVSREKKESFPLTVTSAQKNPTAFYLCASSIGGQYPPQHFGDGTRLSIL.

The sample holds a few counts of this clonotype. A single base separates this from a much larger clone, so it may be a read error. The rearrangement joins TRBV6-6 to TRBJ2-7, with D unclear. Germline V gives CDR1 MNHNY, CDR2 SVGAGI (reference sequence). This CDR3 has 12 residues. V lost 6 bases and J 0 bases, leaving 6 bases between the germline ends. CDR3 nucleotide sequence: TGTGCCAGCAGCGACATCTCCTACGAGCAGTACTTC. It yields the protein CASSDISYEQYF.

This clonotype was observed a few times. The chain couples TRBV5-1 to TRBJ1-1; D remains ambiguous. With 2 bases removed from V and 4 bases from J, the gap between germline ends came to 12 bases. The CDR3 totals 14 residues. Per germline, CDR1 SGHRS and CDR2 YFSETQ. As DNA, the CDR3 is TGCGCCAGCAGCTTAGAAGCCGCGGCCACTGAAGCTTTCTTT. Translated, it gives CASSLEAAATEAFF.

The V gene is TRBV4-3, the J gene TRBJ1-2, with D perhaps TRBD1 (6 bases). Trimming removed 3 bases from V and 2 bases from J, with 25 bases in between. This CDR3 has 19 amino acids. Germline CDR1 is LGHNA and CDR2 is YSLEER. The CDR3 nucleotides are TGCGCCAGCAGCCAGCCCCCGGGGGGGCGCGGGCGTCCCAACTATGGCTACACCTTC. This sequence encodes CASSQPPGGRGRPNYGYTF.

This clonotype was seen a few times. This chain uses TRBV4-2 with TRBJ2-3, with TRBD1 as a possible D gene (5 bases). This CDR3 has 17 residues. In germline, CDR1 is LGHNA, CDR2 YNFKEQ. V gave up 1 base and J gave up 0 bases, with 14 bases separating them. The CDR3 DNA is TGTGCCAGCAGCCAAGCTGGGGCAGGGCCGAGCACAGATACGCAGTATTTT. Translated: CASSQAGAGPSTDTQYF.

This clonotype has only a few counts. This chain uses TRBV7-2 with TRBJ2-5; 13 bases match TRBD2. Germline V gene data show CDR1 as SGHTA and CDR2 as FQGNSA. The trim removed 5 bases at V and 2 bases at J, leaving 8 bases unmatched. This CDR3 region has 17 residues. CDR3 loop: CASSPDGLAGAQETQYF. Here the CDR3 DNA reads TGTGCCAGCAGCCCGGACGGACTAGCGGGAGCTCAAGAGACCCAGTACTTC.

The chain uses TRBV7-8 and TRBJ2-4; 7 positions match TRBD1. J was trimmed by 13 bases and V by 5 bases; bases with no gene match: 11. CDR1 is SGHVS, CDR2 FQNEAQ, per germline. CDR3 length: 13 residues. CDR3 in amino acids: CASSRILQGKQYF. CDR3 nucleotide sequence: TGTGCCAGCAGCCGGATCTTACAGGGGAAGCAGTACTTC.

This clonotype appeared a few times. The chain employs TRBV7-2 and TRBJ1-2, with D unresolved. Germline-derived CDR1 and CDR2 are SGHTA and FQGNSA. The CDR3 sequence is 14 residues long. V lost 1 base, J lost 1 base, and 7 bases lay in between. The chain's CDR3 is CASSLGRINYGYTF. CDR3 DNA: TGTGCCAGCAGCTTAGGGAGGATTAACTATGGCTACACCTTC. Full variable domain (outside the CDR3, taken from reference TRBV7-2 and TRBJ1-2): GAGVSQSPSNKVTEKGKDVELRCDPISGHTALYWYRQSLGQGLEFLIYFQGNSAPDKSGLPSDRFSAERTGGSVSTLTIQRTQQEDSAVYLCASSLGRINYGYTFGSGTRLTVV.

The gene calls are TRBV7-3 and TRBJ1-4; D gene unclear. Trimming left V 5 bases short and J 10 bases short, with 29 bases between. The germline CDR1 and CDR2 sequences are SGHTA and FQGTGA. The CDR3 is 18 amino acids. The CDR3 nucleotides are TGTGCCAGCAGCATACTAACAACTACACTATTTTTATCAGGAAAACTGTTTTTT. It is translated as CASSILTTTLFLSGKLFF.

A note on this clonotype: The junction does not match germline at one end; this may be a read error. The chain combines TRBV12-3 or TRBV12-4 with TRBJ2-6, with D perhaps matching TRBD1 (6 bases). This CDR3 region has 18 residues. CDR3 residues: CASSTWARGYSGANVRTF. The CDR3 DNA is TGTGCCAGCAGCACTTGGGCCAGGGGCTACTCTGGGGCCAACGTCCGGACTTTC.

This clonotype was found a few times. The chain recombines TRBV10-3 with TRBJ1-5, with 7 bases lining up with TRBD1. The CDR3 is 15 residues long. Germline-derived CDR1 and CDR2 are ENHRY and SYGVKD. V lost 10 bases, J lost 5 bases, and 14 bases stayed unmatched. The CDR3 loop is CATLSEGTAHQPQHF. The CDR3 DNA reads as TGTGCCACGTTATCAGAGGGGACAGCGCATCAGCCCCAGCATTTT.

The V call is TRBV7-9, the J call TRBJ2-5; D might be TRBD1 (6 bases). The germline gives CDR1 SEHNR, CDR2 FQNEAQ (reference sequence). V lost 7 bases to trimming and J lost 2 bases, with 14 bases between them. The CDR3 runs 14 residues. CDR3 amino acids: CASNYGGGQETQYF. The DNA for the CDR3 is TGTGCCAGCAACTATGGGGGCGGACAAGAGACCCAGTACTTC. Variable domain in full (rest from reference TRBV7-9 and TRBJ2-5): DTGVSQNPRHKITKRGQNVTFRCDPISEHNRLYWYRQTLGQGPEFLTYFQNEAQLEKSRLLSDRFSAERPKGSFSTLEIQRTEQGDSAMYLCASNYGGGQETQYFGPGTRLLVL.

The chain links TRBV5-1 to TRBJ2-3, with D perhaps matching TRBD1 or TRBD2 (5 bases each). CDR1 and CDR2 from the germline V gene are SGHRS and YFSETQ. The CDR3 spans 16 residues. V lost 4 bases and J 2 bases, leaving 17 bases between the germline ends. The CDR3 spells CASSMGRGIDTDTQYF. In nucleotides, the CDR3 is TGCGCCAGCAGCATGGGACGGGGTATCGACACAGATACGCAGTATTTT.

This clonotype appeared a few times. The V and J genes are TRBV4-2 and TRBJ1-1; the match to TRBD1 covers 7 bases. CDR1 and CDR2 (germline): LGHNA, YNFKEQ. Trimming at V came to 5 bases and at J to 0 bases, leaving 9 bases not matched to a gene. This CDR3 comprises 16 residues. This chain's CDR3 is CASSSEPGQMNTEAFF. The CDR3 DNA reads TGTGCCAGCAGCTCAGAACCGGGACAGATGAACACTGAAGCTTTCTTT.

V is TRBV6-2 or TRBV6-3 and J is TRBJ1-2; no clear D gene. The ends were cut back, 0 bases at V and 4 bases at J, with 12 bases in the middle. The CDR3 contains 15 residues. The V gene's germline CDR1 is MNHEY and CDR2 SVGEGT. This chain's CDR3 is CASSYSNVKSYGYTF. Written as DNA, the CDR3 is TGTGCCAGCAGTTACTCGAACGTGAAGAGCTATGGCTACACCTTC.

This clonotype was detected only a few times. The chain employs TRBV20-1 and TRBJ2-7; D tentatively reads TRBD1 or TRBD2 (6 bases each). This CDR3 has 15 residues. Trimming removed 5 bases at V and 7 bases at J, with 24 bases between. In germline, CDR1 is DFQATT, CDR2 SNEGSKA (reference sequence). CDR3 sequence: CSAPPTRGPRMEQYF. CDR3 in DNA: TGCAGTGCTCCCCCAACCCGGGGGCCACGTATGGAGCAGTACTTC.

There are many counts of this clonotype. V is TRBV12-3 or TRBV12-4 and J is TRBJ1-1; 9 bases fit TRBD1. V gave up 5 bases and J gave up 11 bases; unmatched junction bases: 9. This CDR3 spans 13 amino acids. In nucleotides, the CDR3 is TGTGCCAGCAGTCCCAGGACAGGGGAGGTTGCTTTCTTT. Amino acids: CASSPRTGEVAFF.

The V call is TRBV4-3, the J call TRBJ2-3, with 7 bases fitting TRBD1. Germline CDR1 and CDR2: LGHNA and YSLEER. The CDR3 totals 17 residues. Germline trimming cut 3 bases from V and 2 bases from J; bases unmatched to any gene: 11. The CDR3: CASSQDTGQSTTDTQYF. DNA for the CDR3: TGCGCCAGCAGCCAGGATACGGGACAGTCGACCACAGATACGCAGTATTTT.

Comment on this clonotype: The junction shows a germline mismatch at one end, possibly a read error. V gene TRBV4-1 combines with J gene TRBJ2-1, with no clear D. Germline-derived CDR1 and CDR2 are MGHRA and YSYEKL. There are 14 residues in the CDR3. CDR3 coding DNA: TGCGCCAGCTGCCAAGACGATTCGGGTAATGAGCAGTTCTTC. Residues: CASCQDDSGNEQFF.

The chain is built from TRBV5-1 and TRBJ1-1; D not resolved. Germline V gene sequence: CDR1 SGHRS, CDR2 YFSETQ. Trimming cost V 0 bases and J 8 bases, with 11 bases left between them. The CDR3 runs 13 residues. In DNA form, the CDR3 reads TGCGCCAGCAGCTTGGGCAGCAGAGACGAAGCTTTCTTT. It translates to CASSLGSRDEAFF.

In this sample, this clonotype turned up a few times. V and J are TRBV5-5 and TRBJ2-1, with D tentatively TRBD1 (5 bases). The germline gives CDR1 SGHKS, CDR2 YYEKEE (reference sequence). The CDR3 is 15 amino acids. Deletions cut 4 bases from V and 0 bases from J, with 11 bases between. CDR3 DNA sequence: TGTGCCAGCAGCCAACAGGTCAGCTCCTACAATGAGCAGTTCTTC. It encodes CASSQQVSSYNEQFF.

Concerning this clonotype itself: As the CDR3 is not closed by the conserved phenylalanine or tryptophan, this likely results from a read error. This chain uses TRBV18 with TRBJ2-5; TRBD2 agrees at 7 bases. Germline CDR1 KGHSH, CDR2 LQKENI. The junction had 9 bases not matched to a gene; V was cut back by 3 bases and J by 5 bases. This CDR3 spans 15 amino acids. The CDR3 region has the DNA TGTGCCAGCTCACCGTTGGGGGGGTCCATGGAGACCCAGTACGTC. Amino acid sequence: CASSPLGGSMETQYV.

The chain links TRBV29-1 to TRBJ1-1, with 7 nucleotides matching TRBD1. Germline V CDR1 and CDR2: SQVTM, ANQGSEA. The trim removed 6 bases at V and 1 base at J, leaving 5 bases unmatched. CDR3 length: 13 residues. The DNA of the CDR3 is TGCAGCGTCCGACAGGGCCCGAACACTGAAGCTTTCTTT. It translates to CSVRQGPNTEAFF.

The chain joins TRBV7-3 to TRBJ2-3; tentatively, D is TRBD2 (7 bases). Between the trimmed V and J ends, which lost 5 bases and 5 bases, there was a span of 17 bases. The CDR3 consists of 15 residues. Germline V CDR1 and CDR2: SGHTA, FQGTGA. This CDR3 is CASSAQGRAQDTQYF. CDR3 coding DNA: TGTGCCAGCAGCGCCCAGGGGAGGGCTCAAGATACGCAGTATTTT.

This clonotype was detected only a few times. V and J are TRBV10-3 and TRBJ2-1, with 10 bases aligning to TRBD2. The V gene's germline CDR1 is ENHRY and CDR2 SYGVKD. The CDR3 runs 13 residues. Trimming took 2 bases from V and 10 from J; bases not matched to a gene: 2. This CDR3 reads CAISEVLAGEQFF. CDR3 sequence (DNA): TGTGCCATCAGTGAGGTACTAGCGGGGGAGCAGTTCTTC.